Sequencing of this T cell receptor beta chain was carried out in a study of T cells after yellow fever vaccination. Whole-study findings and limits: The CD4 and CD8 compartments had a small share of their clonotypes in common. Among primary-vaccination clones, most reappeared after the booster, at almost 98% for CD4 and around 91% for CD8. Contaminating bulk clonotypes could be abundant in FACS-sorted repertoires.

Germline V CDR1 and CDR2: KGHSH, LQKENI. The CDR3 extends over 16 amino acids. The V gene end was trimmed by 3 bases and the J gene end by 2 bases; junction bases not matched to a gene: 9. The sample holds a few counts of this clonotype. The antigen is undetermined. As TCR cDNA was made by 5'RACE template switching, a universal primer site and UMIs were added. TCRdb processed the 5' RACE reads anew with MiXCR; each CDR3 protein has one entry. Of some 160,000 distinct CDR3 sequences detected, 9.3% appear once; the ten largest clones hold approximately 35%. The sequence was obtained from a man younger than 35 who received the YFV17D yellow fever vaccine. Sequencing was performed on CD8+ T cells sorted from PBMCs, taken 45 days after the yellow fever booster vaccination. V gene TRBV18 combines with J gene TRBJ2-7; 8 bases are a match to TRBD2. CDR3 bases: TGTGCCAGCTCACCCCCGGGACTAGAGGGAACCTACGAGCAGTACTTC. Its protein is CASSPPGLEGTYEQYF.